A selection of T cell receptor beta chains follows, all from one sample in a study of breast tumors, draining lymph nodes, adjacent tissues. TCRdb analysed the multiplex PCR reads with MiXCR anew, one entry per CDR3 protein. The sample holds approximately 230,000 distinct CDR3 sequences, under 40% seen once. Sequenced sample: axillary lymph node tissue. These receptors all come from a female donor with breast cancer. Some clones in this sample may be carry-over from other donors' samples. Both conserved end residues are part of each CDR3. A D gene is named only where the DNA matches it firmly. Not all rows give a size; the values are once, few, many and, for expanded clones, a class.

d_call j_call cdr3_length v_call clone_size cdr3_nt cdr3_aa
TRBD1 TRBJ2-2 15 TRBV12-3/TRBV12-4 few TGTGCCAGCAGACGGACAGGGGTCCCATCCGGGGAGCTGTTTTTT CASRRTGVPSGELFF
NA TRBJ1-1 12 TRBV4-1 once TGCGCCAGCAGCCCCAGCAACACTGAAGCTTTCTTT CASSPSNTEAFF
TRBD1 TRBJ1-2 16 TRBV24-1 NA TGTGCCACCAGTGATCCGGGACAGGGGGCCACTTATGGCTACACCTTC CATSDPGQGATYGYTF
NA TRBJ1-2 15 TRBV6-1 many TGTGCCAGCAGTGACTTCTCCTTGGTATTCTATGGCTACACCTTC CASSDFSLVFYGYTF
TRBD1 TRBJ1-1 15 TRBV20-1 NA TGCAGTGCTAGGTCTAGGGACAGGGGGGGCACTGAAGCTTTCTTT CSARSRDRGGTEAFF
NA TRBJ2-1 15 TRBV12-3/TRBV12-4 NA TGTGCCAGCAGTTTCAGCGGCCGCTCCTACAATGAGCAGTTCTTC CASSFSGRSYNEQFF
NA TRBJ2-7 18 TRBV14 many TGTGCCAGCAGCCAAGGGGCCGGGAACTCGAGGGGCTCCTACGAGCAGTACTTC CASSQGAGNSRGSYEQYF
TRBD2 TRBJ2-1 16 TRBV18 many TGTGCCAGCTCACCAAGGTTGCTAGCGGGATCCAATGAGCAGTTCTTC CASSPRLLAGSNEQFF
NA TRBJ2-2 12 TRBV12-3/TRBV12-4 NA TGTGCCAGCAGGCTGACAGGCGGGGAGCTGTTTTTT CASRLTGGELFF
TRBD2 TRBJ2-2 17 TRBV20-1 NA TGCAGTGCTCTAGCCCCTAGCGGGGGGTCGAACACCGGGGAGCTGTTTTTT CSALAPSGGSNTGELFF
TRBD1 TRBJ1-6 14 TRBV6-1 many TGTGCCAGCAGAAGGGACAGGGGTAATTCACCCCTCCACTTT CASRRDRGNSPLHF
NA TRBJ1-1 15 TRBV5-1 once TGCGCCAGCAGTTTGAGGGCGGGGGCGAACACTGAAGCTTTCTTT CASSLRAGANTEAFF
TRBD2 TRBJ2-7 14 TRBV5-1 many TGCGCCAGCAGCTTACCGGGGGGGCTGGGGGAGCAGTACTTC CASSLPGGLGEQYF
TRBD1 TRBJ1-4 17 TRBV19 NA TGTGCCAGTAGTCCCGGACAGGGCGGAGGTACTAATGAAAAACTGTTTTTT CASSPGQGGGTNEKLFF
NA TRBJ1-5 16 TRBV6-5 many TGTGCCAGCAGTTACTCGAGGGGTACCTCTGATCAGCCCCAGCATTTT CASSYSRGTSDQPQHF
NA TRBJ1-4 15 TRBV20-1 once TGTAGTGCTAGACCAGCGGGGGGCAGAAATGAAAAACTGTTTTTT CSARPAGGRNEKLFF
NA TRBJ2-1 13 TRBV11-2 many TGTGCCAGCAGCCGGACTGGCCCCAATGAGCAGTTCTTC CASSRTGPNEQFF
NA TRBJ2-5 15 TRBV7-9 NA TGTGCCAGCAGCTTAGGGCAGGCTGGCGAAGAGACCCAGTACTTC CASSLGQAGEETQYF
TRBD1 TRBJ1-2 15 TRBV2 many TGTGCCAGCAGTCAACCTCCGGGACAGGGTTATGGCTACACCTTC CASSQPPGQGYGYTF
NA TRBJ2-7 15 TRBV19 many TGTGCCAGTAGTACCCAAACTAGGGGATCCTACGAGCAGTACTTC CASSTQTRGSYEQYF
TRBD2 TRBJ2-1 17 TRBV7-2 NA TGTGCCAGCAGCCCGAGGGTGTCTAGCGGGGCCTACAATGAGCAGTTCTTC CASSPRVSSGAYNEQFF
NA TRBJ1-4 15 TRBV11-3 NA TGTGCCAGCAGCTCGGGGGGAGCAACTAATGAAAAACTGTTTTTT CASSSGGATNEKLFF
NA TRBJ2-2 13 TRBV24-1 NA TGTGCCACCAGTGGTAGTGGGCAGGGGGAGCTGTTTTTT CATSGSGQGELFF
TRBD1 TRBJ2-3 14 TRBV7-9 NA TGTGCCAGCAGCTTGGGACAGGTGGAAGATACGCAGTGTTTT CASSLGQVEDTQCF
NA TRBJ1-5 14 TRBV19 NA TGTGCTAGTATATTGGGGGGAAGAGATCAGCCCCAGCATTTT CASILGGRDQPQHF
TRBD1 TRBJ1-2 14 TRBV19 NA TGTGCCAGTAGTGTCTGGGACAGAAACTATGGCTACACCTTC CASSVWDRNYGYTF
TRBD1 TRBJ2-5 14 TRBV10-3 many TGTGCCATCAGTCAGCCCAGGGGGCAAGAGACCCAGTACTTC CAISQPRGQETQYF
TRBD1 TRBJ2-7 14 TRBV11-2 many TGTGCCAGCAGGAGACCGGGACAGCTATACGAGCAGTACTTC CASRRPGQLYEQYF
TRBD1 TRBJ1-5 16 TRBV27 NA TGTGCCAGCAGTCGCTGGACAGGGGGGAGCAATCAGCCCCAGCATTTT CASSRWTGGSNQPQHF
NA TRBJ2-3 15 TRBV7-9 many TGTGCCAGCAGCTTAGGAGGCGGACACACAGATACGCAGTATTTT CASSLGGGHTDTQYF
TRBD1 TRBJ2-7 15 TRBV5-1 many TGCGCCAGCATACCCGGACAGGGGCTCTCCTACGAGCAGTACTTC CASIPGQGLSYEQYF
TRBD2 TRBJ2-3 15 TRBV2 many TGTGCCAGCGGTAGCGGACTAGTTTCGGCAGATACGCAGTATTTT CASGSGLVSADTQYF
NA TRBJ1-3 16 TRBV6-5 many TGTGCCAGCAGGCTCGGTCGGTCGGCACCCTCGAACACCATATATTTT CASRLGRSAPSNTIYF
TRBD1 TRBJ1-5 15 TRBV10-3 NA TGTGCCATCAGTGTAGGACAGGCCATAAATCAGCCCCAGCATTTT CAISVGQAINQPQHF
NA TRBJ2-7 13 TRBV2 NA TGCGCCAGCAGTGTCGACAGTCCCTACGAGCAGTACTTC CASSVDSPYEQYF
NA TRBJ1-6 11 TRBV6-1 many TGTGCCAGCAGTGAAATTTCACCCCTCCACTTT CASSEISPLHF
TRBD1 TRBJ2-1 13 TRBV29-1 NA TGCAGCATCGGACAGGGTCGCTACAATGAGCAGTTCTTC CSIGQGRYNEQFF
NA TRBJ1-5 14 TRBV4-1 many TGCGCCAGCAGCCCAGACAGATTAAATCAGCCCCAGCATTTT CASSPDRLNQPQHF
TRBD1 TRBJ2-5 14 TRBV6-5 many TGTGCCAGCAGGGAGACAGGGCGCTTTGGGACCCAGTACTTC CASRETGRFGTQYF
NA TRBJ2-1 15 TRBV5-1 NA TGCGCCAGCAGCTTGGTACTTGGGGGGCACAATGAGCAGTTCTTC CASSLVLGGHNEQFF
NA TRBJ2-3 15 TRBV5-1 many TGCGCCAGCACCCGACAGGTCGCTAGCACAGATACGCAGTATTTT CASTRQVASTDTQYF
NA TRBJ2-5 15 TRBV7-2 many TGTGCCAGCAGCTTAGGACCCAGGGTCAGGGAGACCCAGTACTTC CASSLGPRVRETQYF
NA TRBJ2-5 16 TRBV2 NA TGTGCCAGCAGTAGGAAGAGAACACCGGGGAGGGAGACCCAGTACTTC CASSRKRTPGRETQYF
TRBD2 TRBJ2-7 21 TRBV5-1 many TGCGCCAGCAGCTTGGCCGGTTTGGGCAGCGGGAGTTCGGAAAGGTCCTACGAGCAGTACTTC CASSLAGLGSGSSERSYEQYF
NA TRBJ1-6 16 TRBV15 NA TGTGCCACCAGCAGACCTTTGAACAGGGTTGGCACACCCCTCCACTTT CATSRPLNRVGTPLHF
NA TRBJ1-6 13 TRBV27 few TGTGCCAGCAAGGGTATCTATAATTCACCCCTCCACTTT CASKGIYNSPLHF
TRBD2 TRBJ2-1 14 TRBV7-3 NA TGTGCCAGCGGAATAGCGGGGGACTACAATGAGCAGTTCTTC CASGIAGDYNEQFF
TRBD2 TRBJ2-1 15 TRBV7-8 many TGTGCCAGCAGGACTAGCGGGGGGGCCTTCAATGAGCAGTTCTTC CASRTSGGAFNEQFF
TRBD1 TRBJ1-3 17 TRBV2 NA TGTGCCAGCAGTCTCCTAACCGGGACAGGGGGCTTAAACACCATATATTTT CASSLLTGTGGLNTIYF
TRBD2 TRBJ2-3 17 TRBV6-6 few TGTGCCAGCACAAACGGGGGAATAGCGGGAGGGGGGGATACGCAGTATTTT CASTNGGIAGGGDTQYF
NA TRBJ1-2 14 TRBV24-1 NA TGTGCCACCAGTGAGCCTGGCCTTACCTATGGCTACACCTTC CATSEPGLTYGYTF
TRBD1 TRBJ1-2 15 TRBV7-9 NA TGTGCCAGCAGCTTATGGGCAGGGGGTAACTATGGCTACACCTTC CASSLWAGGNYGYTF
TRBD1 TRBJ2-3 17 TRBV10-2 many TGCGCCAGCAGTGGGTTCGGCAGGGGGCAGTTGACAGATACGCAGTATTTT CASSGFGRGQLTDTQYF
NA TRBJ1-3 15 TRBV3-1 many TGTGCCAGCAGCCAAGATACGGGGGGAGGAAACACCATATATTTT CASSQDTGGGNTIYF
TRBD2 TRBJ2-1 20 TRBV11-3 NA TGTGCCAGCAGCTTAGATCTATTGGGACTAGCGGGAGCCGGCGGCAATGAGCAGTTCTTC CASSLDLLGLAGAGGNEQFF
TRBD2 TRBJ2-1 16 TRBV20-1 many TGCAGTGCAGACCGAGGCCTAGCGGTTAGCAACAATGAGCAGTTCTTC CSADRGLAVSNNEQFF
TRBD1 TRBJ2-2 15 TRBV25-1 NA TGTGCCAGCCCCGGACAGGGGTGGGATGCCGGGGAGCTGTTTTTT CASPGQGWDAGELFF
TRBD1 TRBJ2-1 15 TRBV4-2 once TGTGCCAGCAGCCAAGTAATGGGACAGGTCAATGAGCAGTTCTTC CASSQVMGQVNEQFF
TRBD1 TRBJ2-5 15 TRBV18 many TGTGCCAGCTCACCACCGGCAGGGGGTCGGGAGACCCAGTACTTC CASSPPAGGRETQYF